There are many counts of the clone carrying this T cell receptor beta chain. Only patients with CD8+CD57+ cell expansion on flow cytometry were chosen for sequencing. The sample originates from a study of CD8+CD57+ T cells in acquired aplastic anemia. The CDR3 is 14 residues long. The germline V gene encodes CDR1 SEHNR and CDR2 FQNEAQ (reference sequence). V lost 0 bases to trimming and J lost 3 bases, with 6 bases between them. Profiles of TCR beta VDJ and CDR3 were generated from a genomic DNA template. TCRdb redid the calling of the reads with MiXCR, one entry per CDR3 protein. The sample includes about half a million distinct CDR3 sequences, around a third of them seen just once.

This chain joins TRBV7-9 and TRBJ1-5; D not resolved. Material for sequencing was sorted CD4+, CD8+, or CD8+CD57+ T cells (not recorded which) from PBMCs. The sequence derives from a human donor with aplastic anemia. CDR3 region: CASSLAADNQPQHF. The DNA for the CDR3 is TGTGCCAGCAGCTTAGCGGCAGACAATCAGCCCCAGCATTTT.